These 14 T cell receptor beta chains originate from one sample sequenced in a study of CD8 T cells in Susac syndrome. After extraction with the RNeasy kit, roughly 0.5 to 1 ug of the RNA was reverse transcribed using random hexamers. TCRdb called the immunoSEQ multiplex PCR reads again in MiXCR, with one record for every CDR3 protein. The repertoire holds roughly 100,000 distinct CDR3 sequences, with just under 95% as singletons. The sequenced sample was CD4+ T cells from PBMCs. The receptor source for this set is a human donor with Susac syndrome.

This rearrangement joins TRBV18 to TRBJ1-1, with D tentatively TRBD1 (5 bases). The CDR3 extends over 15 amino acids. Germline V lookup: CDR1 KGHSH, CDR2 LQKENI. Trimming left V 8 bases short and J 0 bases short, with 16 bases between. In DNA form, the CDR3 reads TGTGCCAGCCGTCCTCTGGGGCAGTTGAACACTGAAGCTTTCTTT. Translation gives CASRPLGQLNTEAFF.

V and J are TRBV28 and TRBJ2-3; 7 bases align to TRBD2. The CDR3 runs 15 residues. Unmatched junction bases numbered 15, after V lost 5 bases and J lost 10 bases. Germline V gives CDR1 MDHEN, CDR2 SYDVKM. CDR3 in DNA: TGTGCCAGCAGTCCCCCGGGACTACGCGATACTGCGCAGTATTTT. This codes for CASSPPGLRDTAQYF. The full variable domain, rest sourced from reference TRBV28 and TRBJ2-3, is DVKVTQSSRYLVKRTGEKVFLECVQDMDHENMFWYRQDPGLGLRLIYFSYDVKMKEKGDIPEGYSVSREKKERFSLILESASTNQTSMYLCASSPPGLRDTAQYFGPGTRLTVL.

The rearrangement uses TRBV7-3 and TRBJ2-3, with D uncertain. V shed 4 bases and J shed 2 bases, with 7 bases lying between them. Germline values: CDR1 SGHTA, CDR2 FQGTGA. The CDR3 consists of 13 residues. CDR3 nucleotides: TGTGCCAGCAGCTCCTTCCCCACAGATACGCAGTATTTT. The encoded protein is CASSSFPTDTQYF. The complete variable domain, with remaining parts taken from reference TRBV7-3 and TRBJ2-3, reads GAGVSQTPSNKVTEKGKYVELRCDPISGHTALYWYRQSLGQGPEFLIYFQGTGAADDSGLPNDRFFAVRPEGSVSTLKIQRTERGDSAVYLCASSSFPTDTQYFGPGTRLTVL.

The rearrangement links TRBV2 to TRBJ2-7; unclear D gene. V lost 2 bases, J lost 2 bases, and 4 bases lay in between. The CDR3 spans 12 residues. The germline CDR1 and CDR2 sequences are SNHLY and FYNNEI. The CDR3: CASSEQAYEQYF. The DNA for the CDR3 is TGTGCCAGCAGTGAACAGGCCTACGAGCAGTACTTC.

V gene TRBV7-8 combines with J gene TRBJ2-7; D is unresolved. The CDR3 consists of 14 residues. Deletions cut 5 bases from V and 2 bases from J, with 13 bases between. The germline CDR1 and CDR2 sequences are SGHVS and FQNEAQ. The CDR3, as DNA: TGTGCCAGCAGCCCCCGGACGGAGCCCTACGAGCAGTACTTC. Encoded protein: CASSPRTEPYEQYF.

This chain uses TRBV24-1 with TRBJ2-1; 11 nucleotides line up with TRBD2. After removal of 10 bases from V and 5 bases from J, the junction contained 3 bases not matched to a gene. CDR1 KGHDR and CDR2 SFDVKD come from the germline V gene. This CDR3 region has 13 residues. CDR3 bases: TGTGCCACAGGGACTAGCGGAAACAATGAGCAGTTCTTC. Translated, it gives CATGTSGNNEQFF.

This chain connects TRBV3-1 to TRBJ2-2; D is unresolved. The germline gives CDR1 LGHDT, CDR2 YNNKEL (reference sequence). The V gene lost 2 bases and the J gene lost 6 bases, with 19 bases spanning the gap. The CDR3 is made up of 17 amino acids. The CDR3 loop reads CASSQRGRAQGPGELFF. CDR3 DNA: TGTGCCAGCAGCCAACGAGGCCGGGCCCAAGGGCCCGGGGAGCTGTTTTTT.

The CDR3: CATSRDQARGGEQYF. The CDR3, as DNA: TGTGCCACCAGCAGAGATCAGGCCAGGGGAGGCGAGCAGTACTTC. The chain joins TRBV15 to TRBJ2-7, with D perhaps TRBD1 or TRBD2 (6 bases each). CDR3 length: 15 amino acids. Germline CDR1 reads LNHNV; CDR2 reads YYDKDF (reference sequence). Trimming removed 0 bases at V and 6 bases at J, with 15 bases between.

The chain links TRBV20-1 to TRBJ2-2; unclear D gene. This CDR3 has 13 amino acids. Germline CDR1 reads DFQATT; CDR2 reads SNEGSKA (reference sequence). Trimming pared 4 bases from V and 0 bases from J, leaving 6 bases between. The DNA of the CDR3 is TGCAGTGCTACTTCCTCGAACACCGGGGAGCTGTTTTTT. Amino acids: CSATSSNTGELFF.

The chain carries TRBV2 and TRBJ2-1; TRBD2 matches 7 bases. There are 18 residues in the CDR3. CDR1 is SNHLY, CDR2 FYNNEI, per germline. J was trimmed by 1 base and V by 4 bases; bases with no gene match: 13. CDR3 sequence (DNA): TGTGCCAGCAGTGGTAGGGTAGCTGGGGGGGGTTCCTACAATGAGCAGTTCTTC. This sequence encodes CASSGRVAGGGSYNEQFF.

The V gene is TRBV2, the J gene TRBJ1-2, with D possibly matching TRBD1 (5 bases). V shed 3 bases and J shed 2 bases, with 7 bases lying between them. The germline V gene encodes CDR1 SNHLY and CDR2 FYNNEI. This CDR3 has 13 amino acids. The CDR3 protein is CASSDYRNYGYTF. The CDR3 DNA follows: TGTGCCAGCAGTGACTACAGGAACTATGGCTACACCTTC.

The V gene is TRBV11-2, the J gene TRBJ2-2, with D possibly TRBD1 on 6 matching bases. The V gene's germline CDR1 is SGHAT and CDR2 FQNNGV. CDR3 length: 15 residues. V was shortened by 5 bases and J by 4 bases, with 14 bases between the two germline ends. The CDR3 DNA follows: TGTGCCAGCAGCGCGTACAGGGCGGGCACCGGGGAGCTGTTTTTT. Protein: CASSAYRAGTGELFF.

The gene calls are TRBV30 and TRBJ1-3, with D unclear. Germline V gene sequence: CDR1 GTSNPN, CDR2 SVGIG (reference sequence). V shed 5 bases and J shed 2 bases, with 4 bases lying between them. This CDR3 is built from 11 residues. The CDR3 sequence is CAWSTGNTIYF. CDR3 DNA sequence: TGTGCCTGGTCTACTGGAAACACCATATATTTT.

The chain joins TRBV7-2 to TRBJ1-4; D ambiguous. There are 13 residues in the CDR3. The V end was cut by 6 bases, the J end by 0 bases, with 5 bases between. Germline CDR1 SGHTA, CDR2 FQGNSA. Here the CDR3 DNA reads TGTGCCAGCAGACGGTCAACTAATGAAAAACTGTTTTTT. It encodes CASRRSTNEKLFF.